This T cell receptor (beta chain) was identified during a study of vaccination effects on CD4 cells after COVID-19 (dated by TCRdb to between 2021 and 2022). Context from the whole study: The ViraFEST assay stimulated PBMC with viral peptide pools and then used TCR sequencing to identify antigen-specific CD4+ T cell clonotypes by expansion. Participants received two doses of either the BNT162b2 or the mRNA-1273 mRNA SARS-CoV-2 vaccine. Each well held over 1.5 million PBMC cultured in IMDM containing about 5.5% human AB serum, 10 IU/ml IL-2 and gentamicin, along with 8 to 10 ug/ml peptides. In both COVID-19 convalescent patients and infection-naive vaccine recipients, the study compared SARS-CoV-2 spike-specific CD4+ TCR repertoires from before mRNA vaccination with those from after it. Altogether, roughly 10 COVID-19 convalescent patients and a few SARS-CoV-2-naive healthy vaccine recipients made up the full study. In the study, cultures from other donors were sequenced using the Oncomine TCR Beta short-read assay on an Illumina iSeq 100.

After about 10 days of culture, CD4+ T cells were isolated with the EasySep CD4+ T cell isolation kit. None of the healthy vaccine recipients had a prior SARS-CoV-2 infection, which was confirmed by nucleocapsid antibody tests that came back negative both before and after vaccination. Half of the culture medium was replaced with fresh IL-2-containing medium on days 3 and 7. Unless noted otherwise, every peptide stimulation condition was grown in triplicate wells. PBMC were separated from whole blood using Ficoll-Paque Plus gradient centrifugation and were then either cryopreserved at -140C or used fresh. Genomic DNA was extracted from cultured CD4+ T cells with the QIAamp micro DNA kit. Remarks on this clone: Its antigen has not been determined. No base quality information exists; no much larger clone differs at one position.

The library relied on the immunoSEQ multiplex PCR assay. TCR beta CDR3 sequencing was performed on DNA from the cultured, isolated CD4+ T cells. Under the source paper's analysis protocol: Non-productive TCR sequences were removed and reads were trimmed to the CDR3 region, keeping CDR3s of at least 7 amino acids. The MANAFEST web app was used to identify antigen-specific clonotypes by comparing expansion in peptide wells with expansion in reference cultures. Positive clones required FDR<0.05 expansion versus reference and all other wells, odds ratio above 5, and frequency above 0.1% in two replicate wells. Clonotypes significantly expanded in SARS-CoV-2 spike wells and in at least one common cold coronavirus spike condition were defined as cross-reactive. Levenshtein distance calculated with the stringdist R package was used to assess CDR3 similarity, and unrooted trees were constructed with ape in R 3.6.1. TCRdb obtained this table from immuneACCESS and retained in-frame rearrangements with V and J assigned. These tables miss some clones; where compared with another copy, unresolved V genes account for less than half of the shortfall, and the remainder is unexplained. The V and J calls and clone size are taken from that table; D and trimming were inferred from the DNA. This sample comprises roughly 34,000 clones, 70% of them detected only once. Roughly 3.8% of the sample belongs to the ten largest clones.

Results and caveats for the whole study, not just this receptor: Among healthy vaccine recipients, nearly all vaccine-induced clones were SARS-CoV-2 mono-reactive, and only 1 of 255 was cross-reactive with common cold coronaviruses. Both infection-induced and vaccine-induced clones contracted markedly at late post-vaccination timepoints, which is consistent with waning T cell responses. Limitations of the study were the small number of convalescent patients and the absence of early post-infection timepoints.

The source of this sequence is a human donor who received a COVID-19 vaccine. This sample comprised CD4+ T cells from PBMCs cultured without peptide, obtained before COVID-19 vaccination.

For the CDR3, the sequence is CATSDPRSDSNQPQHF. The bases read TGTGCCACCAGTGATCCACGATCTGATAGCAATCAGCCCCAGCATTTT. This chain is built from TRBV24-1 and TRBJ1-5; the D gene assignment is ambiguous. Looking up the germline V gene yields CDR1 KGHDR and CDR2 SFDVKD. V gives up 3 bases and J gives up 0 bases, and the segment between their germline ends measures 11 bases. There are 16 amino acids in the CDR3, from cysteine to phenylalanine inclusive. The sequence is cut down to CDR3 DNA, 48 bases in frame from base 1.